This T cell receptor (beta chain) was sequenced in a study of T cells in Graves' hyperthyroidism and ophthalmopathy. Overall study: At the time of initial diagnosis and before any treatment, peripheral blood was collected. Study-level points and caveats: Most thyroid clonotypes expanded above 0.001 appeared in blood too.

This clonotype was counted many times. Its specificity is unknown. What was amplified from RNA transcripts were TCR beta CDR3 regions. The HTBI primer set was used in a first-round RT-PCR of the TCR CDR3. TCRdb reprocessed the multiplex PCR reads with MiXCR, giving one entry per CDR3 protein. Among 30,000 to 40,000 distinct CDR3 sequences listed, under 60% were seen once. Uncontrolled infection, other autoimmune disease, pregnancy or lactation disqualified patients from enrolment. Based on clinical symptoms, serum thyroxine and TRAb, thyroid ultrasound and orbital computed tomography, diagnoses were reached. The CDR3 contains 14 residues. Germline V gives CDR1 SGHNT, CDR2 YYREEE (reference sequence). After removal of 5 bases from V and 2 bases from J, the junction contained 1 base not matched to a gene.

The chain couples TRBV5-4 to TRBJ2-1; 10 positions match TRBD1. Sequenced input: blood. The TCR comes from a man in his forties with Graves' ophthalmopathy. In nucleotides, the CDR3 is TGTGCCAGCAGGACAGGGGGCGCCTACAATGAGCAGTTCTTC. Translated, it gives CASRTGGAYNEQFF.